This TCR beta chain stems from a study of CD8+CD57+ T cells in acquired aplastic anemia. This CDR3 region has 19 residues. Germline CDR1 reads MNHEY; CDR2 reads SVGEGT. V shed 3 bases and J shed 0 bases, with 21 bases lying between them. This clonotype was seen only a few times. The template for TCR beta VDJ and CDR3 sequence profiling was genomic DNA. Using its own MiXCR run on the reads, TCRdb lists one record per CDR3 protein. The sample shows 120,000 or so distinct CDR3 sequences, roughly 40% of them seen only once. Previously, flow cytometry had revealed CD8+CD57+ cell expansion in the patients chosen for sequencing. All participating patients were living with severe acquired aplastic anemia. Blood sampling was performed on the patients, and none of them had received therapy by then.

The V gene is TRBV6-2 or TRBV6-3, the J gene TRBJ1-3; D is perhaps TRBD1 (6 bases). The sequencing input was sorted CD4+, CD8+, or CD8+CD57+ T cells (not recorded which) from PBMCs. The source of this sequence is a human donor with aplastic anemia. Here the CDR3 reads CASSYRAILTGLSGNTIYF. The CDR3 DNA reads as TGTGCCAGCAGTTATCGTGCGATTTTGACAGGCCTCTCTGGAAACACCATATATTTT.